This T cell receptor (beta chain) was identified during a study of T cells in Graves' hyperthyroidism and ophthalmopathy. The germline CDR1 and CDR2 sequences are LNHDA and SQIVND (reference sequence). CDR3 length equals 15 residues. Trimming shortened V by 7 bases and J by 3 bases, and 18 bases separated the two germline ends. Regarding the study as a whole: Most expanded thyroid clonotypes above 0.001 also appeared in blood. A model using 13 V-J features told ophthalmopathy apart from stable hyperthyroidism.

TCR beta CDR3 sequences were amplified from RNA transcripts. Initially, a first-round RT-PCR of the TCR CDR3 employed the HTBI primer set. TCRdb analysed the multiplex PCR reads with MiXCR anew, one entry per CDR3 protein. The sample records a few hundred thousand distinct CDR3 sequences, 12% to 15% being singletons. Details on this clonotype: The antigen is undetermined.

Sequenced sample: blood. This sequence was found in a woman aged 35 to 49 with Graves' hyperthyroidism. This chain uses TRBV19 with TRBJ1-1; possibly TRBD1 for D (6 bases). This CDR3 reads CASKGETVGYTEAFF. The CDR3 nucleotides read TGTGCCAGTAAGGGGGAAACCGTGGGGTACACTGAAGCTTTCTTT. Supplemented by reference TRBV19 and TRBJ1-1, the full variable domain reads DGGITQSPKYLFRKEGQNVTLSCEQNLNHDAMYWYRQDPGQGLRLIYYSQIVNDFQKGDIAEGYSVSREKKESFPLTVTSAQKNPTAFYLCASKGETVGYTEAFFGQGTRLTVV.